This T cell receptor (beta chain) was found in a study of blood T cell repertoires in COVID-19. Across the study: Whether acute or convalescent, the COVID-19 samples came from the United States, Italy and Spain. PBMCs, B-cell-depleted T cells, or T cells provided the cDNA or gDNA that made up the material.

Per the study methods: The authors estimated nucleated cell counts from reference gene primer amplification. Sequenced by immunoSEQ multiplex PCR; TCRdb stores in-frame clones only, minus some. For V, J and clone size, that table is used; D and trimming come from the DNA. Altogether roughly 56,000 clones are present, 91% being singletons, with the ten largest covering around 6.5%. Of note for this clone: In the same sample, other DNA sequences code for this CDR3.

Source material: peripheral blood. This TCR came from a man aged 45-65 years with active COVID-19.

The CDR3 protein is CASSRGGTEAFF. Here the CDR3 DNA reads TGCGCCAGCAGCAGGGGAGGCACTGAAGCTTTCTTT. J is TRBJ1-1 and V is TRBV5-1, with a tentative D call TRBD1 (5 bases). CDR1 and CDR2 (germline): SGHRS, YFSETQ. This CDR3 spans 12 amino acids. V was shortened by 4 bases and J by 4 bases, with 8 bases between the two germline ends.